These 26 T cell receptor beta chains came from one sample sequenced in a study of blood T cell repertoires in COVID-19. Clones were sequenced by immunoSEQ multiplex PCR, and TCRdb holds only the in-frame ones, with some missing. Among 130,000 to 150,000 clones listed, 88% were seen once. The source material was PBMCs or T cells enriched from blood (not recorded which). These receptors came from a woman aged 25 to 45 with acute COVID-19.

The rearrangement joins TRBV3-1 (or the pseudogene TRBV3-2) to TRBJ2-1; 9 bases agree with TRBD2. Germline V gives CDR1 LGHDT, CDR2 YNNKEL (reference sequence). There are 16 residues in the CDR3. V dropped 6 bases and J dropped 10; count of bases not matched to a gene: 16. The CDR3 DNA reads as TGTGCCAGCAGATCCGAAAGGAAGCGGGAGGAAAAGGAGCAGTTCTTC. Its translation is CASRSERKREEKEQFF.

The rearrangement joins TRBV6-5 to TRBJ1-2; D not certain. The CDR3 has 15 residues. Between the trimmed V and J ends, which lost 2 bases and 0 bases, there was a span of 10 bases. Germline CDR1 MNHEY, CDR2 SVGAGI. This CDR3 reads CASSYVSRANYGYTF. DNA for the CDR3: TGTGCCAGCAGTTACGTCTCGAGAGCTAACTATGGCTACACCTTC.

The rearrangement uses TRBV6-2 or TRBV6-3 and TRBJ2-6; 11 positions agree with TRBD1. The CDR3 contains 20 residues. Trimming cost V 1 base and J 5 bases; bases outside gene matches: 13. CDR1 is MNHEY, CDR2 SVGEGT, per germline. The CDR3 region is CASSYWGPDRGRGRANVLTF. The CDR3 bases are TGTGCCAGCAGTTACTGGGGTCCGGACAGGGGGCGAGGGCGGGCCAACGTCCTGACTTTC.

J is TRBJ2-5 and V is TRBV29-1; 7 nucleotides match TRBD2. Germline lookup yields CDR1 SQVTM and CDR2 ANQGSEA. The CDR3 runs to 12 residues. The ends lost 5 bases at V and 5 bases at J; junction bases unmatched: 5. The CDR3 DNA follows: TGCAGCGTTCAACTAGCGTTGGAGACCCAGTACTTC. Protein product: CSVQLALETQYF.

This chain joins TRBV30 and TRBJ2-7; no clear D. Trimming stripped 4 bases from V and 2 bases from J, with 15 bases between. This CDR3 region has 14 residues. Germline V gives CDR1 GTSNPN, CDR2 SVGIG (reference sequence). The CDR3 DNA reads TGTGCCTGGACCCGCCTCCCAGGAACCTACGAGCAGTACTTC. This gives the protein CAWTRLPGTYEQYF. Full variable domain (outside the CDR3, taken from reference TRBV30 and TRBJ2-7): SQTIHQWPATLVQPVGSPLSLECTVEGTSNPNLYWYRQAAGRGLQLLFYSVGIGQISSEVPQNLSASRPQDRQFILSSKKLLLSDSGFYLCAWTRLPGTYEQYFGPGTRLTVT.

CDR3 sequence reads: CASSLGQIFTEAFF. The CDR3 bases are TGTGCCAGCAGCTTGGGACAGATTTTCACTGAAGCTTTCTTT. The rearrangement uses TRBV5-6 and TRBJ1-1, with TRBD1 as a possible D gene (5 bases). This CDR3 is built from 14 residues. V was clipped by 0 bases and J by 4 bases, with 10 bases between them. Looked up from germline, CDR1 is SGHDT and CDR2 is YYEEEE.

The chain has TRBV27 and TRBJ2-7; 10 positions match TRBD2. Germline CDR1 MNHEY, CDR2 SMNVEV (reference sequence). The CDR3 is 17 amino acids. V shed 1 base, J shed 5 bases, and the junction held 11 bases outside the gene matches. The CDR3 loop reads CASSLLSSGRPGDEQYF. The DNA of the CDR3 is TGTGCCAGCAGTTTATTGTCTAGCGGGAGACCGGGGGACGAGCAGTACTTC.

This clone was seen a handful of times. V gene TRBV7-3 combines with J gene TRBJ2-5, with a tentative D call TRBD1 (6 bases). CDR1 and CDR2 (germline): SGHTA, FQGTGA. The CDR3 contains 13 residues. The germline V and J ends were trimmed by 5 bases and 5 bases, with 12 bases remaining between them. As DNA, the CDR3 is TGTGCCAGCAGCAGGGGGAATAGCGAGACCCAGTACTTC. Protein: CASSRGNSETQYF.

The V and J genes are TRBV7-2 and TRBJ1-6; 8 bases map to TRBD1. V lost 5 bases, J lost 6 bases, and 9 bases stayed unmatched. Germline V lookup: CDR1 SGHTA, CDR2 FQGNSA. The CDR3 has 16 residues. CDR3 coding DNA: TGTGCCAGCAGCCCAGGACAGGGCTACTCTAATTCACCCCTCCACTTT. It translates to CASSPGQGYSNSPLHF.

The V and J genes are TRBV24-1 and TRBJ2-1; 10 bases agree with TRBD2. Germline V CDR1 and CDR2: KGHDR, SFDVKD. The CDR3 runs 16 residues. The J segment lost 8 bases and the V segment lost 6 bases, leaving 12 bases of the junction unmatched. The CDR3: CATSRAGTSAYHEQFF. The CDR3 region has the DNA TGTGCCACCAGTCGTGCAGGGACTAGCGCCTATCATGAGCAGTTCTTC.

The chain carries TRBV4-2 and TRBJ2-7, with 11 bases matching TRBD1. The J segment lost 4 bases and the V segment lost 3 bases, leaving 8 bases of the junction unmatched. There are 16 residues in the CDR3. CDR1 and CDR2 (germline): LGHNA, YNFKEQ. CDR3 sequence: CASSHLSGTGGYEQYF. In nucleotides, the CDR3 is TGTGCCAGCAGCCACCTTTCCGGGACAGGGGGTTACGAGCAGTACTTC.

This chain joins TRBV29-1 and TRBJ1-2; 7 bases agree with TRBD1. Losses at the gene ends were 2 bases for V and 5 bases for J; bases not matched to a gene: 5. This CDR3 spans 13 amino acids. Germline V lookup: CDR1 SQVTM, CDR2 ANQGSEA. The DNA for the CDR3 is TGCAGCGTTGAAAGGGACAGAAGTTATGGCTACACCTTC. Protein sequence: CSVERDRSYGYTF.

V usage is TRBV10-3 and J usage is TRBJ2-1; 8 bases fit TRBD2. V was clipped by 3 bases and J by 9 bases; unmatched bases: 10. Per germline, CDR1 ENHRY and CDR2 SYGVKD. This CDR3 is 15 amino acids long. The CDR3: CAISESGGEDSEQFF. The CDR3 DNA reads TGTGCCATCAGTGAATCGGGAGGGGAGGACTCTGAGCAGTTCTTC.

The genes are TRBV28 and TRBJ1-4; D may be TRBD1 (5 bases). Looked up from germline, CDR1 is MDHEN and CDR2 is SYDVKM. V was shortened by 8 bases and J by 8 bases, with 15 bases between the two germline ends. This CDR3 region has 13 residues. The CDR3 spells CASGGGLSEKLFF. As DNA, the CDR3 is TGTGCCAGCGGGGGGGGGTTGAGCGAAAAACTGTTTTTT.

This clone has more than one count but fewer than ten. The CDR3 reads CASSRGTSGAETQYF. The CDR3 DNA follows: TGTGCCAGCAGTCGCGGGACTAGCGGCGCAGAGACCCAGTACTTC. This rearrangement joins TRBV6-5 to TRBJ2-5; TRBD2 matches at 11 bases. CDR3 size: 15 residues. The junction had 6 bases not matched to a gene; V was cut back by 5 bases and J by 4 bases. CDR1 and CDR2 (germline): MNHEY, SVGAGI.

V usage is TRBV28 and J usage is TRBJ1-6; 8 bases agree with TRBD1. The CDR3 extends over 14 amino acids. Germline V lookup: CDR1 MDHEN, CDR2 SYDVKM. The ends lost 6 bases at V and 9 bases at J; junction bases unmatched: 7. CDR3 region: CASSMTGDSSPLHF. The CDR3 region has the DNA TGTGCCAGCAGCATGACAGGGGATAGTTCACCCCTCCACTTT.

In DNA, the CDR3 is TGTGCCAGCAGTGGCCAGTTACCCCGCTACAATGAGCAGTTCTTC. Translating gives CASSGQLPRYNEQFF. This chain connects TRBV2 to TRBJ2-1; D unclear. CDR1 is SNHLY and CDR2 is FYNNEI in the germline V gene. V was trimmed by 4 bases and J by 3 bases, leaving 13 bases between them. The CDR3 consists of 15 residues. Filled out from reference TRBV2 and TRBJ2-1, the complete variable domain reads EPEVTQTPSHQVTQMGQEVILRCVPISNHLYFYWYRQILGQKVEFLVSFYNNEISEKSEIFDDQFSVERPDGSNFTLKIRSTKLEDSAMYFCASSGQLPRYNEQFFGPGTRLTVL.

The genes are TRBV15 and TRBJ2-3; possibly TRBD1 for D (7 bases). The CDR3 runs 15 residues. Germline CDR1 is LNHNV and CDR2 is YYDKDF (reference sequence). V lost 2 bases and J 1 base, leaving 10 bases between the germline ends. CDR3 nucleotide sequence: TGTGCCACCAGCAGACAGGGGGGTGGCACAGATACGCAGTATTTT. Translated: CATSRQGGGTDTQYF.

The chain uses TRBV7-8 and TRBJ1-5; D is uncertain. Between the trimmed V and J ends, which lost 1 base and 6 bases, there was a span of 10 bases. The CDR3 extends over 14 amino acids. Germline V gene data show CDR1 as SGHVS and CDR2 as FQNEAQ. Here the CDR3 DNA reads TGTGCCAGCAGCTTAGAAAAGGGAGGTCAGCCCCAGCATTTT. Protein sequence: CASSLEKGGQPQHF.

This chain links TRBV2 with TRBJ2-7, with 9 positions matching TRBD1. CDR1 is SNHLY, CDR2 FYNNEI, per germline. With V trimmed by 6 bases and J by 2 bases, 5 bases remained unmatched. CDR3 length: 14 amino acids. DNA for the CDR3: TGTGCCAGCAGGCGGGACAGGGTGGCCTACGAGCAGTACTTC. Protein sequence: CASRRDRVAYEQYF.

Only one count was recorded for this clone. The V gene is TRBV5-1, the J gene TRBJ2-1, with 11 bases that match TRBD2. The CDR3 has 14 amino acids. With V trimmed by 4 bases and J by 6 bases, 3 bases remained unmatched. Germline assignment: CDR1 SGHRS and CDR2 YFSETQ. The CDR3 spells CASSGTSGGNEQFF. The CDR3 DNA reads as TGCGCCAGCAGCGGAACTAGCGGGGGCAATGAGCAGTTCTTC. Full variable domain (rest looked up from reference TRBV5-1 and TRBJ2-1): KAGVTQTPRYLIKTRGQQVTLSCSPISGHRSVSWYQQTPGQGLQFLFEYFSETQRNKGNFPGRFSGRQFSNSRSEMNVSTLELGDSALYLCASSGTSGGNEQFFGPGTRLTVL.

The CDR3 bases are TGTGCCAGCAGCCAAGGGACAGAGGCCCCCTTCTATGGCTACACCTTC. This encodes CASSQGTEAPFYGYTF. The genes are TRBV5-8 and TRBJ1-2; 7 bases match TRBD1. The V gene end was trimmed by 4 bases and the J gene end by 4 bases; junction bases not matched to a gene: 13. Germline CDR1 reads SGHTS; CDR2 reads YDEGEE. The CDR3 extends over 16 amino acids.

This chain joins TRBV25-1 and TRBJ2-1, with D possibly matching TRBD2 (5 bases). This CDR3 is 14 amino acids long. V lost 3 bases and J 2 bases, leaving 8 bases between the germline ends. Germline V gene data show CDR1 as MGHDK and CDR2 as SYGVNS. The CDR3 region is CASSESSTYNEQFF. For the CDR3, the DNA is TGTGCCAGCAGTGAGTCTAGCACCTACAATGAGCAGTTCTTC.

The chain has TRBV28 and TRBJ2-1; D is possibly TRBD1 (6 bases). V gave up 10 bases and J gave up 1 base, with 17 bases separating them. The CDR3 spans 15 residues. Looked up from germline, CDR1 is MDHEN and CDR2 is SYDVKM. The CDR3 DNA follows: TGTGCCACTGAAGCCCAGGGGCGATCCTACAATGAGCAGTTCTTC. Amino acid sequence: CATEAQGRSYNEQFF.

The V call is TRBV9, the J call TRBJ2-3; D remains ambiguous. This CDR3 is built from 14 residues. Germline values: CDR1 SGDLS, CDR2 YYNGEE. Trimming left V 0 bases short and J 0 bases short, with 5 bases between. The CDR3 sequence: CASSVAGSTDTQYF. The CDR3, as DNA: TGTGCCAGCAGCGTAGCCGGGAGCACAGATACGCAGTATTTT.

The chain combines TRBV5-1 with TRBJ2-1, with D perhaps matching TRBD2 (6 bases). This CDR3 is 14 amino acids long. In germline, CDR1 is SGHRS, CDR2 YFSETQ. Trimming removed 1 base from V and 7 bases from J, with 12 bases in between. In DNA, the CDR3 is TGCGCCAGCAGCTTGCGGGGGAGTGAGAATGAGCAGTTCTTC. It yields the protein CASSLRGSENEQFF.